Below, 25 T cell receptor beta chains from the same sample are listed, as sequenced in a study of molecular identifiers for immune sequencing clone quantification. MiXCR, applied by TCRdb to the PCR reads, yields one record per CDR3 protein. The sample holds about 640,000 distinct CDR3 sequences; approximately 20% are singletons and the top ten take roughly 0.9%. Sequencing was done on a sample of naive CD8+ T cells from blood, with Jurkat cell RNA spiked in. Stated subset: FACS-sorted CD8+CD4-CCR7+CD45RA+ naive T cells. The receptor source for this set is a human donor in good health. Some libraries in this study had Jurkat cell RNA spiked in.

Ten or more counts support this clonotype. The V call is TRBV4-3, the J call TRBJ2-7; D not resolved. Trimming removed 1 base at V and 0 bases at J, with 13 bases between. CDR3 length: 16 amino acids. Per the germline V gene, CDR1 is LGHNA and CDR2 is YSLEER. The DNA for the CDR3 is TGCGCCAGCAGCCAAGGCCGCACCGTTCTCTCCTACGAGCAGTACTTC. Translating gives CASSQGRTVLSYEQYF.

Worth noting for this clonotype: It may be a read error: a sequence one base away is much more abundant. The rearrangement links TRBV7-9 to TRBJ2-1; D not certain. The CDR3 contains 14 residues. Germline values: CDR1 SEHNR, CDR2 FQNEAQ (reference sequence). CDR3 nucleotides: TGTGCCAGCAGCTTAGCGGATTCCTACAATGAGCGGTTCTTC. This encodes CASSLADSYNERFF.

The chain is built from TRBV9 and TRBJ2-1, with 8 bases identical to TRBD1. The CDR3 totals 16 residues. Germline values: CDR1 SGDLS, CDR2 YYNGEE. The ends lost 2 bases at V and 10 bases at J; junction bases unmatched: 14. This CDR3 reads CASSVSSEGRGPEQFF. The CDR3 bases are TGTGCCAGCAGCGTCAGCTCGGAGGGCAGGGGGCCCGAGCAGTTCTTC.

Regarding this clonotype: With a much larger clone just one base away, this may be a read error. The CDR3 DNA reads TGCGTCAGCAGCCATGACCGGGACAGGTTCTACGAGCAGTACTTC. Translating gives CVSSHDRDRFYEQYF. V usage is TRBV4-3 and J usage is TRBJ2-7; 8 bases are a match to TRBD1. The CDR3 covers 15 residues. In germline, CDR1 is LGHNA, CDR2 YSLEER.

A note on this clonotype: A much larger clone lies one base from this, so it may be a read error. The V call is TRBV7-3, the J call TRBJ1-1, with D unresolved. CDR3 length equals 13 residues. The germline V gene encodes CDR1 SGHTA and CDR2 FQGTGA. Written as DNA, the CDR3 is TGTGCCAGCAGCTTTGACTGGAACACTGGAGCTTTCTTT. It yields the protein CASSFDWNTGAFF.

This clonotype was detected many times. The V gene is TRBV6-5, the J gene TRBJ2-6, with D uncertain. Germline V gene lookup returns CDR1 MNHEY and CDR2 SVGAGI. The CDR3 is 14 residues long. Deletions cut 7 bases from V and 2 bases from J, with 9 bases between. The CDR3 reads CASTLGTGANVLTF. CDR3 nucleotides: TGTGCCAGCACGCTGGGTACTGGGGCCAACGTCCTGACTTTC.

The table lists this clonotype with a few counts. The rearrangement joins TRBV30 to TRBJ2-1; TRBD1 might be the D (6 bases). Germline-derived CDR1 and CDR2 are GTSNPN and SVGIG (reference sequence). Trimming stripped 4 bases from V and 7 bases from J, with 20 bases between. The CDR3 runs to 15 residues. The CDR3 nucleotides read TGTGCCTGGACCCCCCAGGGGCGTCTGGGGAATGAGCAGTTCTTC. Translated: CAWTPQGRLGNEQFF.

This clonotype has ten or more counts. The chain couples TRBV6-2 or TRBV6-3 to TRBJ1-5; no clear D. The CDR3 is made up of 15 amino acids. Germline lookup yields CDR1 MNHEY and CDR2 SVGEGT. The ends were cut back, 4 bases at V and 1 base at J, with 11 bases in the middle. This CDR3 is CASSSYQVSNQPQHF. The CDR3 nucleotides read TGTGCCAGCAGTTCATACCAAGTCAGCAATCAGCCCCAGCATTTT.

The genes are TRBV19 and TRBJ2-3; no clear D gene. CDR1 is LNHDA, CDR2 SQIVND, per germline (reference sequence). The CDR3 has 17 amino acids. Deletions cut 5 bases from V and 4 bases from J, with 22 bases between. CDR3 DNA sequence: TGTGCCAGTAGTCGCCCACAGACGTTCTCGTTCGCAGATACGCAGTATTTT. Protein sequence: CASSRPQTFSFADTQYF.

The sample holds many counts of this clonotype. The rearrangement uses TRBV9 and TRBJ2-5; 7 nucleotides line up with TRBD2. Per germline, CDR1 SGDLS and CDR2 YYNGEE. CDR3 size: 14 residues. Germline trimming cut 3 bases from V and 5 bases from J; bases unmatched to any gene: 7. CDR3 sequence reads: CASSEAGVGETQYF. CDR3 DNA: TGTGCCAGCAGCGAGGCGGGGGTCGGTGAGACCCAGTACTTC. The whole variable domain, remainder taken from reference TRBV9 and TRBJ2-5, is DSGVTQTPKHLITATGQRVTLRCSPRSGDLSVYWYQQSLDQGLQFLIQYYNGEERAKGNILERFSAQQFPDLHSELNLSSLELGDSALYFCASSEAGVGETQYFGPGTRLLVL.

The chain carries TRBV29-1 and TRBJ2-1; D not certain. Trimming pared 3 bases from V and 3 bases from J, leaving 15 bases between. Germline values: CDR1 SQVTM, CDR2 ANQGSEA. This CDR3 is built from 15 residues. The CDR3 nucleotides read TGCAGCGTTGAGGGCTATCCATCGTACTACAATGAGCAGTTCTTC. Protein product: CSVEGYPSYYNEQFF.

This chain joins TRBV12-3 or TRBV12-4 and TRBJ2-1; D possibly uses TRBD1 or TRBD2 (6 bases each). There are 15 residues in the CDR3. Deletions cut 6 bases from V and 4 bases from J, with 16 bases between. The CDR3 loop is CASRPHGGPYNEQFF. Here the CDR3 DNA reads TGTGCCAGCAGGCCGCATGGGGGGCCGTACAATGAGCAGTTCTTC.

This sequence joins TRBV27 and TRBJ2-5, with D tentatively TRBD1 (5 bases). Between the trimmed V and J ends, which lost 6 bases and 5 bases, there was a span of 19 bases. In germline, CDR1 is MNHEY, CDR2 SMNVEV (reference sequence). The CDR3 extends over 15 amino acids. The CDR3 loop is CASSRKGSGQETQYF. The CDR3 DNA reads as TGTGCCAGCAGCAGGAAGGGGTCCGGCCAGGAGACCCAGTACTTC.

A few counts support this clonotype. The V and J genes are TRBV19 and TRBJ2-1, with unresolved D. Trimming took 0 bases from V and 7 from J, leaving 7 bases between them. From germline, CDR1 is LNHDA and CDR2 SQIVND (reference sequence). The CDR3 extends over 13 amino acids. CDR3 sequence: CASSIDLVNEQFF. CDR3 bases: TGTGCCAGTAGTATAGATCTAGTTAATGAGCAGTTCTTC.

This clonotype occurred many times. The chain uses TRBV13 and TRBJ2-1; 12 bases align to TRBD2. J lost 9 bases, V lost 1 base, and 4 bases had no gene match. The germline V gene has CDR1 PRHDT and CDR2 FYEKMQ (reference sequence). The CDR3 is 15 amino acids. The DNA of the CDR3 is TGTGCCAGCAGCTTAGCACTAGCGGGGGGTAGTGAGCAGTTCTTC. Encoded protein: CASSLALAGGSEQFF.

To note about this clonotype: A read error may be the cause here, since a much bigger clone is one base away. The chain carries TRBV19 and TRBJ1-1; a weak D match, TRBD1 (5 bases). Germline CDR1 is LNHDA and CDR2 is SQIVND (reference sequence). The CDR3 is made up of 14 amino acids. The CDR3 protein is CASSTGPRDTGAFF. The CDR3, as DNA: TGTGCCAGTAGTACGGGACCCCGCGACACTGGAGCTTTCTTT.

Turning to this clonotype: A junction boundary mismatches the germline segment, possibly from a read error. The J gene is TRBJ2-3, the V gene TRBV27; D could derive from TRBD1 or TRBD2 (5 bases each). Germline-derived CDR1 and CDR2 are MNHEY and SMNVEV (reference sequence). The CDR3 has 17 amino acids. CDR3 sequence: CASSLDRSGPSTGTQYF. The CDR3 DNA reads TGTGCCAGCAGTTTAGATAGGAGCGGTCCTAGCACAGGTACGCAGTATTTT.

This clonotype was detected many times. The V and J genes are TRBV6-1 and TRBJ2-7; the match to TRBD2 covers 11 bases. The CDR3 sequence is 13 residues long. Trimming took 11 bases from V and 5 from J; bases not matched to a gene: 8. Per germline, CDR1 MNHNS and CDR2 SASEGT. CDR3: CACPSGRRNEQYF. Here the CDR3 DNA reads TGTGCCTGCCCTAGCGGGAGGAGGAACGAGCAGTACTTC.

Ten or more counts support this clonotype. This sequence joins TRBV7-2 and TRBJ1-6; the match to TRBD1 covers 9 bases. With V trimmed by 4 bases and J by 9 bases, 7 bases remained unmatched. The germline V gene has CDR1 SGHTA and CDR2 FQGNSA. The CDR3 is made up of 15 amino acids. CDR3 residues: CASSSGTGFGSPLHF. For the CDR3, the DNA is TGTGCCAGCAGCTCAGGGACAGGGTTTGGTTCACCCCTCCACTTT.

This clonotype came up many times. The chain has TRBV5-5 and TRBJ2-7, with 7 bases matching TRBD1. Germline V gene sequence: CDR1 SGHKS, CDR2 YYEKEE (reference sequence). The CDR3 consists of 14 residues. The junction had 9 bases not matched to a gene; V was cut back by 6 bases and J by 3 bases. CDR3 sequence: CASIPGQTFYEQYF. The CDR3 nucleotides read TGTGCCAGCATTCCGGGACAGACGTTCTACGAGCAGTACTTC.

This clonotype has at least ten counts. The chain carries TRBV13 and TRBJ2-7, with 7 bases matching TRBD2. CDR1 PRHDT and CDR2 FYEKMQ come from the germline V gene (reference sequence). Losses at the gene ends were 5 bases for V and 0 bases for J; bases not matched to a gene: 4. CDR3 length: 14 residues. In DNA form, the CDR3 reads TGTGCCAGCAGCCCAACTAGCGACTCCTACGAGCAGTACTTC. This translates into CASSPTSDSYEQYF. Variable domain in full (rest from reference TRBV13 and TRBJ2-7): AAGVIQSPRHLIKEKRETATLKCYPIPRHDTVYWYQQGPGQDPQFLISFYEKMQSDKGSIPDRFSAQQFSDYHSELNMSSLELGDSALYFCASSPTSDSYEQYFGPGTRLTVT.

This clonotype was observed many times. The rearrangement joins TRBV4-3 to TRBJ1-1; no definite D call. V gave up 0 bases and J gave up 1 base, with 9 bases separating them. Germline loops: CDR1 LGHNA, CDR2 YSLEER. The CDR3 is 15 residues long. The CDR3 loop reads CASSQDVVRNTEAFF. CDR3 sequence (DNA): TGCGCCAGCAGCCAAGATGTTGTAAGGAACACTGAAGCTTTCTTT.

This clonotype was seen ten or more times. The V call is TRBV28, the J call TRBJ1-2; TRBD1 might be the D (5 bases). Germline V gives CDR1 MDHEN, CDR2 SYDVKM. V was clipped by 4 bases and J by 3 bases, with 15 bases between them. This CDR3 region has 15 residues. The CDR3 bases are TGTGCCAGCAGTTCCCTAGACAGCTTCTACTATGGCTACACCTTC. The encoded protein is CASSSLDSFYYGYTF.

Comment on this clonotype: Given a much more abundant clone one base away, this may be a read error. V and J are TRBV12-3 or TRBV12-4 and TRBJ2-7; D not resolved. Trimming shortened V by 3 bases and J by 9 bases, and 12 bases separated the two germline ends. The CDR3 is made up of 12 amino acids. This CDR3 is CASSLVVGVQYF. In DNA form, the CDR3 reads TGTGCCAGCAGTTTGGTCGTAGGCGTGCAGTACTTC.

This chain links TRBV7-8 with TRBJ2-3; TRBD2 agrees at 7 bases. Germline CDR1 SGHVS, CDR2 FQNEAQ. CDR3 length: 17 residues. V trimming: 0 bases; J trimming: 2 bases; junction bases outside the gene matches: 8. CDR3 sequence: CASSLAPAGFVTDTQYF. CDR3 DNA: TGTGCCAGCAGCTTAGCGCCAGCGGGGTTCGTCACAGATACGCAGTATTTT.